These 11 T cell receptor beta chains were all obtained from the same sample, sequenced in a study of shared clonotypes between healthy human individuals. CD45RO-negative, CCR7-selected cells formed the naive CD8 fraction, which excluded terminally differentiated effector memory CD45RA+ cells. Only in-frame clones appear in the TCRdb table, and some are missing; sequencing was by immunoSEQ multiplex PCR. The data contain roughly 2 million clones, roughly 95% of them singletons. The material sequenced was naive CD8+ T cells sorted from blood. The receptors here all came from a young man in good health.

The CDR3 here is CASSLRGTSNQPQHF. CDR3 nucleotides: TGTGCCAGCAGTTTACGGGGGACCAGCAATCAGCCCCAGCATTTT. This chain links TRBV28 with TRBJ1-5; TRBD1 might be the D (5 bases). The CDR3 totals 15 residues. Germline CDR1 reads MDHEN; CDR2 reads SYDVKM. Trimming removed 2 bases at V and 1 base at J, with 9 bases between.

The count of this clone is one. Other DNA sequences in this specimen translate into the identical CDR3. The gene calls are TRBV9 and TRBJ2-5; TRBD2 matches 7 bases. The V gene end was trimmed by 0 bases and the J gene end by 3 bases; junction bases not matched to a gene: 2. The CDR3 extends over 14 amino acids. In germline, CDR1 is SGDLS, CDR2 YYNGEE. The CDR3 DNA follows: TGTGCCAGCAGCGTAGGGACTAGTGAAGAGACCCAGTACTTC. Its translation: CASSVGTSEETQYF.

The rearrangement uses TRBV28 and TRBJ2-6; no firm D call. The V and J ends lost 5 bases and 0 bases respectively, with 14 bases between them. This CDR3 contains 17 residues. Germline V gives CDR1 MDHEN, CDR2 SYDVKM. The DNA of the CDR3 is TGTGCCAGCAGTACTGACCGAGAAAGCTCTGGGGCCAACGTCCTGACTTTC. It translates to CASSTDRESSGANVLTF. Full variable domain (remainder filled in from reference TRBV28 and TRBJ2-6): DVKVTQSSRYLVKRTGEKVFLECVQDMDHENMFWYRQDPGLGLRLIYFSYDVKMKEKGDIPEGYSVSREKKERFSLILESASTNQTSMYLCASSTDRESSGANVLTFGAGSRLTVL.

The CDR3 region is CASSTSAANTGELFF. The CDR3 DNA sequence: TGTGCCAGCAGCACCTCAGCGGCGAACACCGGGGAGCTGTTTTTT. The rearrangement joins TRBV7-2 to TRBJ2-2; D may be TRBD2 (5 bases). This CDR3 comprises 15 residues. The germline V gene has CDR1 SGHTA and CDR2 FQGNSA. V was pared by 5 bases and J by 0 bases, with 10 bases between.

This clone was recorded only once. Other nucleotide sequences in the sample specify the same CDR3. This chain connects TRBV18 to TRBJ1-2; D is unclear. Trimming took off 3 bases at V and 3 bases at J, with 8 bases between the two ends. Germline CDR1 reads KGHSH; CDR2 reads LQKENI. The CDR3 covers 13 residues. CDR3 sequence: CASSPPGDYGYTF. CDR3 bases: TGTGCCAGCTCACCCCCGGGAGACTATGGCTACACCTTC. The full variable domain, in which reference TRBV18 and TRBJ1-2 provide the parts outside the CDR3, is NAGVMQNPRHLVRRRGQEARLRCSPMKGHSHVYWYRQLPEEGLKFMVYLQKENIIDESGMPKERFSAEFPKEGPSILRIQQVVRGDSAAYFCASSPPGDYGYTFGSGTRLTVV.

This CDR3 is CASSPSGGSYEQYF. The CDR3 nucleotides are TGTGCCAGCAGCCCCTCCGGGGGGTCCTACGAGCAGTACTTC. The chain recombines TRBV5-4 with TRBJ2-7, with 7 bases matching TRBD2. The CDR3 runs to 14 residues. Losses at the gene ends were 4 bases for V and 1 base for J; bases not matched to a gene: 5. Looked up from germline, CDR1 is SGHNT and CDR2 is YYREEE (reference sequence).

This clone was recorded once. This chain uses TRBV10-3 with TRBJ1-1, with 8 bases aligning to TRBD1. CDR3 size: 14 residues. V lost 2 bases and J lost 8; bases outside the gene matches: 7. Per germline, CDR1 ENHRY and CDR2 SYGVKD. The CDR3 bases are TGTGCCATCAGTGAGGGACAGGGCGCCACCGAAGCTTTCTTT. Residues: CAISEGQGATEAFF.

Of note for this clone: Distinct nucleotide sequences in the sample also encode this CDR3. This rearrangement joins TRBV6-5 to TRBJ2-7; D is undetermined. This CDR3 comprises 11 residues. CDR1 and CDR2 (germline): MNHEY, SVGAGI. V gave up 4 bases and J gave up 7 bases, with 8 bases separating them. CDR3 in amino acids: CASSSNYEQYF. In nucleotides, the CDR3 is TGTGCCAGCAGTTCCAATTATGAGCAGTACTTC.

V usage is TRBV27 and J usage is TRBJ2-3, with D possibly matching TRBD2 (5 bases). CDR3 length equals 13 residues. Germline V CDR1 and CDR2: MNHEY, SMNVEV (reference sequence). V was shortened by 5 bases and J by 5 bases, with 11 bases between the two germline ends. CDR3 protein: CASSPGLKDTQYF. The DNA for the CDR3 is TGTGCCAGCAGTCCGGGATTGAAAGATACGCAGTATTTT.

The rearrangement links TRBV5-8 to TRBJ2-5; TRBD1 matches 11 bases. J was trimmed by 5 bases and V by 4 bases; bases with no gene match: 7. The CDR3 runs 15 residues. Per germline, CDR1 SGHTS and CDR2 YDEGEE. CDR3 in DNA: TGTGCCAGCAGCGAGGGACAGGGGGTTTGGGAGACCCAGTACTTC. Encoded protein: CASSEGQGVWETQYF. The full variable domain, rest sourced from reference TRBV5-8 and TRBJ2-5, is EAGVTQSPTHLIKTRGQQATLRCSPISGHTSVYWYQQALGLGLQFLLWYDEGEERNRGNFPPRFSGRQFPNYSSELNVNALELEDSALYLCASSEGQGVWETQYFGPGTRLLVL.

V usage is TRBV5-4 and J usage is TRBJ2-2, with a weak D call TRBD1 (5 bases). The V and J ends lost 3 bases and 3 bases respectively, with 15 bases between them. CDR3 length: 16 residues. Per the germline V gene, CDR1 is SGHNT and CDR2 is YYREEE (reference sequence). This chain's CDR3 is CASSYQGRGYTGELFF. The CDR3 nucleotides read TGTGCCAGCAGCTATCAGGGAAGGGGATACACCGGGGAGCTGTTTTTT.